This is a list of T cell receptor beta chains from one sample in a study of blood T cell repertoires in COVID-19. Only in-frame clones appear in the TCRdb table, and some are missing; sequencing was by immunoSEQ multiplex PCR. The repertoire holds about 100,000 clones, with approximately 86% as singletons. Sequences were obtained from PBMCs or T cells enriched from blood (not recorded which). The receptors here all came from a woman aged 50 to 60 who had recovered from COVID-19. Each CDR3 is given with its conserved first and last residue. Fields, in order: V gene, J gene, CDR3 protein.

v_gene: TRBV3-1/TRBV3-2
j_gene: TRBJ2-1
CDR3aa: CASAPTTSSYNEQFF

v_gene: TRBV18
j_gene: TRBJ1-1
CDR3aa: CASSRREGVNTEAFF

v_gene: TRBV5-4
j_gene: TRBJ1-3
CDR3aa: CASSLDRGTGNTIYF

v_gene: TRBV7-3
j_gene: TRBJ2-2
CDR3aa: CASSSAGGHTGELFF

v_gene: TRBV30
j_gene: TRBJ2-7
CDR3aa: CAYKVPGDPTYEQYF

v_gene: TRBV2
j_gene: TRBJ1-1
CDR3aa: CASSPRSAEAFF

v_gene: TRBV28
j_gene: TRBJ2-7
CDR3aa: CASTGTGGYEQYF

v_gene: TRBV7-3
j_gene: TRBJ2-1
CDR3aa: CASSLRPSGVGEQFF

v_gene: TRBV4-1
j_gene: TRBJ2-7
CDR3aa: CASSQAKFQGLHEQYF

v_gene: TRBV5-4
j_gene: TRBJ1-2
CDR3aa: CASSLDGTGGSGYTF